The 26 T cell receptor beta chains below were found in one sample sequenced in a study of T cell responses to AZD1222 COVID-19 vaccine. The assay was immunoSEQ multiplex PCR, and TCRdb's table has in-frame clones only and misses some. The table records more than 100,000 clones, approximately 90% of them present only once. Sequences were derived from peripheral blood, sampled on day 0 of AZD1222 vaccination. The receptors were sampled from an adult in good health.

The chain is built from TRBV2 and TRBJ1-6, with TRBD1 matching over 8 bases. The V and J ends lost 5 bases and 8 bases, in that order; junction bases with no gene match: 5. This CDR3 spans 14 amino acids. CDR1 and CDR2 from the germline V gene are SNHLY and FYNNEI. CDR3 sequence (DNA): TGTGCCAGCAGTTCGCAGGGGGCCGATTCACCCCTCCACTTT. This translates into CASSSQGADSPLHF. Complete variable domain (other parts from reference TRBV2 and TRBJ1-6): EPEVTQTPSHQVTQMGQEVILRCVPISNHLYFYWYRQILGQKVEFLVSFYNNEISEKSEIFDDQFSVERPDGSNFTLKIRSTKLEDSAMYFCASSSQGADSPLHFGNGTRLTVT.

This rearrangement joins TRBV20-1 to TRBJ1-6; D unresolved. Trimming left V 3 bases short and J 7 bases short, with 7 bases between. The germline V gene encodes CDR1 DFQATT and CDR2 SNEGSKA (reference sequence). The CDR3 consists of 12 residues. In DNA, the CDR3 is TGCAGTGCTAGTATAGTGAATTCACCCCTCCACTTT. Translated: CSASIVNSPLHF.

The chain uses TRBV27 and TRBJ1-2, with D possibly TRBD1 on 6 matching bases. The germline gives CDR1 MNHEY, CDR2 SMNVEV (reference sequence). The CDR3 is 13 amino acids. V lost 8 bases and J lost 4, with 14 bases in between. Here the CDR3 reads CASQGGRSYGYTF. CDR3 nucleotides: TGTGCCAGCCAAGGGGGAAGGAGCTATGGCTACACCTTC.

This chain uses TRBV27 with TRBJ2-7; 9 bases agree with TRBD2. Trimming cost V 6 bases and J 5 bases; bases outside gene matches: 8. CDR1 is MNHEY and CDR2 is SMNVEV in the germline V gene (reference sequence). The CDR3 spans 14 residues. The CDR3, as DNA: TGTGCCAGCAGCCCCCCGGGACTAGCTCACGAGCAGTACTTC. Its protein product is CASSPPGLAHEQYF.

V and J are TRBV20-1 and TRBJ2-7; no reliable D call. Deletions cut 3 bases from V and 6 bases from J, with 3 bases between. The CDR3 has 9 amino acids. Germline-derived CDR1 and CDR2 are DFQATT and SNEGSKA (reference sequence). CDR3: CSASSEQYF. In nucleotides, the CDR3 is TGCAGTGCTAGTAGCGAGCAGTACTTC.

The chain recombines TRBV29-1 with TRBJ1-2, with D uncertain. This CDR3 spans 11 amino acids. V shed 4 bases and J shed 3 bases, with 6 bases lying between them. Per germline, CDR1 SQVTM and CDR2 ANQGSEA. Here the CDR3 DNA reads TGCAGCGTTGTGGCGGACTATGGCTACACCTTC. This encodes CSVVADYGYTF.

The gene calls are TRBV4-1 and TRBJ1-4; TRBD1 matches at 9 bases. V dropped 2 bases and J dropped 7; count of bases not matched to a gene: 8. The V gene's germline CDR1 is MGHRA and CDR2 YSYEKL. This CDR3 comprises 16 residues. CDR3 in amino acids: CASSQLQGARGEKLFF. The CDR3 nucleotides are TGCGCCAGCAGCCAACTACAGGGGGCACGAGGTGAAAAACTGTTTTTT.

The chain employs TRBV4-1 and TRBJ1-6, with D unclear. The CDR3 is 17 amino acids. Trimming pared 1 base from V and 10 bases from J, leaving 20 bases between. The germline V gene has CDR1 MGHRA and CDR2 YSYEKL. The CDR3 here is CASSQAPLGLIASPLHF. The CDR3 DNA is TGCGCCAGCAGCCAAGCTCCCCTGGGCCTGATCGCCTCACCCCTCCACTTT.

The V call is TRBV7-2, the J call TRBJ2-2, with TRBD2 identical over 7 bases. CDR3 length equals 13 residues. CDR1 and CDR2 (germline): SGHTA, FQGNSA. V was clipped by 5 bases and J by 7 bases; unmatched bases: 4. The CDR3 DNA follows: TGTGCCAGCAGCGTCATAGCGGGCGGGGAGCTGTTTTTT. This gives the protein CASSVIAGGELFF.

CDR3 nucleotide sequence: TGCGCCAGCAGCTGGGTCGACAGGGGGCTCTCCTACGAGCAGTACTTC. Translation: CASSWVDRGLSYEQYF. The chain is built from TRBV5-1 and TRBJ2-7, with 10 bases that match TRBD1. The ends lost 3 bases at V and 0 bases at J; junction bases unmatched: 6. Germline lookup yields CDR1 SGHRS and CDR2 YFSETQ. The CDR3 spans 16 residues.

The V call is TRBV27, the J call TRBJ1-6, with TRBD1 matching 9 bases. V gave up 5 bases and J gave up 8 bases; unmatched junction bases: 4. There are 14 residues in the CDR3. Germline CDR1 MNHEY, CDR2 SMNVEV (reference sequence). The CDR3 region is CASSTNRGHSPLHF. CDR3 sequence (DNA): TGTGCCAGCAGTACTAACAGGGGGCATTCACCCCTCCACTTT.

This clone was seen a single time. The chain combines TRBV5-8 with TRBJ1-3, with no clear D. Trimming removed 4 bases at V and 2 bases at J, with 7 bases between. The CDR3 loop spans 13 amino acids. Germline V lookup: CDR1 SGHTS, CDR2 YDEGEE. CDR3 nucleotides: TGTGCCAGCAGCCCCGGACCTGGAAACACCATATATTTT. Translated: CASSPGPGNTIYF.

The V call is TRBV6-2 or TRBV6-3, the J call TRBJ1-2, with 7 bases identical to TRBD1. CDR3 length: 17 amino acids. Germline CDR1 reads MNHEY; CDR2 reads SVGEGT. Germline trimming cut 3 bases from V and 2 bases from J; bases unmatched to any gene: 12. The CDR3 DNA is TGTGCCAGCAGTTATCACCCCTACGGAGGGGGCAACTATGGCTACACCTTC. Translation gives CASSYHPYGGGNYGYTF.

The rearrangement joins TRBV2 to TRBJ2-7; D remains unclear. Trimming shortened V by 7 bases and J by 1 base, and 2 bases separated the two germline ends. This CDR3 spans 10 amino acids. The germline V gene has CDR1 SNHLY and CDR2 FYNNEI. For the CDR3, the DNA is TGTGCCAGCAATTCCTACGAGCAGTACTTC. The encoded protein is CASNSYEQYF.

This clone occurred a few times. The CDR3 bases are TGTGCCAGCAGCTTTCTAGGGGGCTCGGCAGATACGCAGTATTTT. Translating gives CASSFLGGSADTQYF. This sequence joins TRBV11-2 and TRBJ2-3, with 7 positions matching TRBD1. The CDR3 is made up of 15 amino acids. In germline, CDR1 is SGHAT, CDR2 FQNNGV. V lost 3 bases, J lost 4 bases, and 7 bases stayed unmatched.

Only a few counts were recorded for this clone. The V and J genes are TRBV28 and TRBJ2-1, with TRBD1 matching 7 bases. Trimming cost V 3 bases and J 5 bases; bases outside gene matches: 19. The CDR3 extends over 19 amino acids. CDR1 MDHEN and CDR2 SYDVKM come from the germline V gene. CDR3 nucleotide sequence: TGTGCCAGCAGTTTCCAACCTAGGACAGGAAGTTTGGATAACAATGAGCAGTTCTTC. Its translation is CASSFQPRTGSLDNNEQFF.

The rearrangement links TRBV4-1 to TRBJ2-3; D assignment may be TRBD1 or TRBD2 (5 bases each). CDR1 is MGHRA and CDR2 is YSYEKL in the germline V gene. The CDR3 totals 15 residues. The ends were cut back, 5 bases at V and 3 bases at J, with 15 bases in the middle. In DNA, the CDR3 is TGCGCCAGCAGCGATGTGGGGGAGTGGACAGATACGCAGTATTTT. Translation: CASSDVGEWTDTQYF.

The chain uses TRBV20-1 and TRBJ1-3; D not resolved. V lost 6 bases and J lost 7, with 10 bases in between. Germline values: CDR1 DFQATT, CDR2 SNEGSKA (reference sequence). The CDR3 totals 11 residues. Here the CDR3 reads CSATTSNTIYF. CDR3 nucleotides: TGCAGTGCCACGACCTCGAACACCATATATTTT.

The genes are TRBV28 and TRBJ1-3; D is unresolved. V lost 2 bases and J 0 bases, leaving 17 bases between the germline ends. Germline CDR1 is MDHEN and CDR2 is SYDVKM. CDR3 length equals 18 residues. The CDR3 region is CASSLPDAGLSSGNTIYF. CDR3 DNA: TGTGCCAGCAGTTTACCCGACGCCGGGCTTAGCTCTGGAAACACCATATATTTT.

The chain is built from TRBV29-1 and TRBJ1-2, with 12 bases fitting TRBD1. The V gene's germline CDR1 is SQVTM and CDR2 ANQGSEA. CDR3 length equals 11 residues. V was clipped by 7 bases and J by 7 bases; unmatched bases: 1. The CDR3 DNA follows: TGCAGCGGGGACAGGGGGCCTGGCTACACCTTC. Translation: CSGDRGPGYTF.

The chain joins TRBV11-1 to TRBJ2-1; TRBD1 matches at 9 bases. CDR1 and CDR2 from the germline V gene are SGHAT and FQDESV (reference sequence). The CDR3 sequence is 14 residues long. V lost 10 bases and J lost 9; bases outside the gene matches: 13. The CDR3 nucleotides are TGTGCCACCACTAAGGGACAGGGTGACGGTGAGCAGTTCTTC. Its protein product is CATTKGQGDGEQFF.

The CDR3 sequence is CASSLGRGGTGELFF. The CDR3 bases are TGTGCCAGCAGCTTAGGCCGGGGGGGGACCGGGGAGCTGTTTTTT. V gene TRBV11-2 combines with J gene TRBJ2-2, with TRBD2 identical over 8 bases. The CDR3 length is 15 residues. Per the germline V gene, CDR1 is SGHAT and CDR2 is FQNNGV. Unmatched junction bases numbered 3, after V lost 1 base and J lost 5 bases.

The chain carries TRBV3-1 (or the pseudogene TRBV3-2) and TRBJ1-4; D gene ambiguous. This CDR3 contains 11 residues. The V gene lost 3 bases and the J gene lost 10 bases, with 6 bases spanning the gap. The germline V gene encodes CDR1 LGHDT and CDR2 YNNKEL (reference sequence). The DNA for the CDR3 is TGTGCCAGCAGCCAGGCGGGAAAACTGTTTTTT. This encodes CASSQAGKLFF.

V gene TRBV5-4 combines with J gene TRBJ1-6, with 9 bases fitting TRBD1. This CDR3 is 14 amino acids long. Germline loops: CDR1 SGHNT, CDR2 YYREEE (reference sequence). J gave up 7 bases and V 4 bases, and 3 bases lay outside the gene matches. CDR3 protein: CASSAGQGNSPLHF. In DNA, the CDR3 is TGTGCCAGCAGCGCCGGACAGGGGAATTCACCCCTCCACTTT.

The chain uses TRBV4-3 and TRBJ2-1; the D is unclear. Trimming pared 1 base from V and 5 bases from J, leaving 6 bases between. The CDR3 loop spans 13 amino acids. CDR1 is LGHNA, CDR2 YSLEER, per germline. CDR3 amino acids: CASSQATNNEQFF. CDR3 bases: TGCGCCAGCAGCCAAGCTACTAACAATGAGCAGTTCTTC.

The chain couples TRBV5-5 to TRBJ1-3; tentative D call: TRBD1 (5 bases). There are 16 residues in the CDR3. CDR1 and CDR2 from the germline V gene are SGHKS and YYEKEE (reference sequence). The V and J ends lost 4 bases and 0 bases respectively, with 14 bases between them. The CDR3 protein is CASSLFDSDSGNTIYF. CDR3 sequence (DNA): TGTGCCAGCAGCCTATTCGACAGCGACTCTGGAAACACCATATATTTT.